A selection of T cell receptor beta chains follows, all from one sample in a study of T cells in Graves' hyperthyroidism and ophthalmopathy. TCRdb ran MiXCR on the multiplex PCR reads and lists one entry per CDR3 protein. Of approximately 620,000 distinct CDR3 sequences listed, approximately 15% were seen once; the top ten hold 5.8%. Sequenced sample: blood. These receptors all come from a woman in her thirties with Graves' hyperthyroidism that later progressed to Graves' ophthalmopathy. CDR3s include the opening cysteine and the closing phenylalanine or tryptophan. A D gene is named only where the DNA matches it firmly. Only part of the rows carry a size: once, few, many, or a class if the clone is expanded.

>NA|TRBJ1-2|TRBV19|NA
TGTGCCAGTAGTTGGGAGGGAGTCGGCTATGGCTACACCTTC
CASSWEGVGYGYTF
>many|TRBJ2-1|TRBV28|TRBD2
TGTGCCAGCAGTCTAGGACTAGTTTACAATGAGCAGTTCTTC
CASSLGLVYNEQFF
>many|TRBJ2-1|TRBV7-2|NA
TGTGCCAGCAGCTTAATTGAGCTAGTCAATGAGCAGTTCTTC
CASSLIELVNEQFF
>many|TRBJ2-1|TRBV27|TRBD2
TGTGCCAGCAGTTCCCCCGGGGGGAAGGACAATGAGCAGTTCTTC
CASSSPGGKDNEQFF
>many|TRBJ1-4|TRBV6-1|NA
TGTGCCAGCAGCGCAGGGGCCGCTAATGAAAAACTGTTTTTT
CASSAGAANEKLFF
>NA|TRBJ1-1|TRBV5-6|NA
TGTGCCAGCGGCAGGCCAGGGTACAACACTGAAGCTTTCTTT
CASGRPGYNTEAFF
>once|TRBJ2-3|TRBV3-1|NA
TGTGCCAGCAGCCAAGAGGCGGGAATCACAGATACGCAGTATTTT
CASSQEAGITDTQYF
>many|TRBJ2-5|TRBV29-1|TRBD2
TGCAGCGTCACCCGACTAGCGGGAATTGGAGAGACCCAGTACTTC
CSVTRLAGIGETQYF
>many|TRBJ2-5|TRBV12-5|TRBD2
TGTGCTAGTGGTTTGATACTCGGACTAGGTAGAGGAGAGACCCAGTACTTC
CASGLILGLGRGETQYF
>many|TRBJ1-5|TRBV3-1|NA
TGTGCCAGCAGCCAAGATAGGCGGGAGGATAGCAATCAGCCCCAGCATTTT
CASSQDRREDSNQPQHF
>few|TRBJ2-3|TRBV11-3|NA
TGTGCCAGCAGCTTTTATTCGGGGCAGAGGGCAGGTACGCAGTATTTT
CASSFYSGQRAGTQYF
>few|TRBJ2-5|TRBV9|NA
TGTGCCAGCAGCCCCTTGCGGGTGGGGTTCACGGAGACCCAGTACTTC
CASSPLRVGFTETQYF
>many|TRBJ2-7|TRBV19|TRBD1
TGTGCCAGTAGTTTGCGGGACAGGGGCGTCCAGCAGTACTTC
CASSLRDRGVQQYF